What follows are 19 T cell receptor beta chains derived from one specimen sequenced in a study of T-cell reconstitution after alpha-beta-depleted transplantation in children. TCRbeta library preparation incorporated unique molecular identifiers. TCRdb re-called the PCR reads through MiXCR, storing one row per CDR3 protein. This sample has hundreds of thousands of distinct CDR3 sequences, with 30% to 35% found just once. The specimen was PBMCs from the stem cell graft donor, collected from the stem cell graft. These receptors originate from a human donor who donated a stem cell graft to a child with aplastic anemia.

In its sample, this clonotype was seen a few times. The gene calls are TRBV24-1 and TRBJ2-5; D not certain. This CDR3 region has 15 residues. Per germline, CDR1 KGHDR and CDR2 SFDVKD. Trimming cost V 1 base and J 2 bases, with 10 bases left between them. CDR3 region: CATSDFDRYQETQYF. The CDR3 DNA reads as TGTGCCACCAGTGATTTCGACCGTTATCAAGAGACCCAGTACTTC.

This clonotype came up a few times. This rearrangement joins TRBV27 to TRBJ2-2, with 13 nucleotides matching TRBD2. Germline trimming cut 7 bases from V and 6 bases from J; bases unmatched to any gene: 17. Per the germline V gene, CDR1 is MNHEY and CDR2 is SMNVEV (reference sequence). The CDR3 length is 19 residues. DNA of the CDR3: TGTGCCAGCATACATGAGCGGGATACTAGCGGGAGGGCCCCCGGGGAGCTGTTTTTT. It specifies CASIHERDTSGRAPGELFF.

This clonotype was recorded a few times. The chain couples TRBV10-3 to TRBJ1-3; 8 nucleotides agree with TRBD1. The CDR3 contains 15 residues. Germline CDR1 reads ENHRY; CDR2 reads SYGVKD. The V segment lost 2 bases and the J segment 3 bases; nucleotides outside the gene matches: 3. CDR3 in DNA: TGTGCCATCAGTGAGGGACAGGGAGGTGGAAACACCATATATTTT. Its protein product is CAISEGQGGGNTIYF.

The chain has TRBV27 and TRBJ1-1, with D tentatively TRBD1 (5 bases). CDR1 and CDR2 from the germline V gene are MNHEY and SMNVEV (reference sequence). This CDR3 is built from 14 residues. Between the trimmed V and J ends, which lost 4 bases and 4 bases, there was a span of 13 bases. This CDR3 is CASSWARVSTEAFF. CDR3 in DNA: TGTGCCAGCAGTTGGGCCAGGGTAAGCACTGAAGCTTTCTTT.

This clonotype was found a few times. The gene calls are TRBV20-1 and TRBJ2-1, with no clear D. From germline, CDR1 is DFQATT and CDR2 SNEGSKA (reference sequence). The ends were cut back, 5 bases at V and 5 bases at J, with 7 bases in the middle. The CDR3 totals 11 residues. The CDR3 reads CSAASNNEQFF. The CDR3 DNA follows: TGCAGTGCTGCCTCAAACAATGAGCAGTTCTTC.

The rearrangement uses TRBV19 and TRBJ1-2; possible D gene TRBD1, 5 bases. The CDR3 loop spans 12 amino acids. V gave up 1 base and J gave up 6 bases, with 6 bases separating them. Germline V gene data show CDR1 as LNHDA and CDR2 as SQIVND (reference sequence). CDR3 sequence: CASSIGGDGYTF. The CDR3 DNA reads TGTGCCAGTAGTATAGGAGGGGATGGCTACACCTTC.

This clonotype was observed a few times. The chain couples TRBV20-1 to TRBJ1-2, with a possible D match to TRBD1 (6 bases). The CDR3 totals 13 residues. CDR1 and CDR2 from the germline V gene are DFQATT and SNEGSKA (reference sequence). Trimming shortened V by 3 bases and J by 2 bases, and 10 bases separated the two germline ends. In DNA form, the CDR3 reads TGCAGTGCTAGTAAGGGGGGAAACTATGGCTACACCTTC. Protein product: CSASKGGNYGYTF.

The chain recombines TRBV4-1 with TRBJ2-1, with TRBD2 identical over 7 bases. The CDR3 length is 18 residues. Germline V CDR1 and CDR2: MGHRA, YSYEKL. The trim removed 0 bases at V and 0 bases at J, leaving 8 bases unmatched. DNA of the CDR3: TGCGCCAGCAGCCAAGATCTTTCTAGCGGAAGCTCCTACAATGAGCAGTTCTTC. Protein product: CASSQDLSSGSSYNEQFF.

The chain recombines TRBV28 with TRBJ2-5; 11 bases fit TRBD2. J gave up 4 bases and V 4 bases, and 5 bases lay outside the gene matches. The CDR3 totals 15 residues. CDR1 and CDR2 from the germline V gene are MDHEN and SYDVKM. The CDR3 loop is CASSSTSGTGETQYF. For the CDR3, the DNA is TGTGCCAGCAGTTCGACTAGCGGGACAGGAGAGACCCAGTACTTC.

The chain carries TRBV20-1 and TRBJ2-1, with unresolved D. This CDR3 is built from 16 residues. The V end lost 6 bases, the J end lost 7 bases, and 25 bases lay between the germline ends. Germline V gene data show CDR1 as DFQATT and CDR2 as SNEGSKA (reference sequence). The CDR3 protein is CSAAQGGPRFGNEQFF. In DNA, the CDR3 is TGCAGTGCGGCCCAAGGCGGTCCCAGGTTTGGGAATGAGCAGTTCTTC.

The chain joins TRBV15 to TRBJ2-3; TRBD2 agrees at 10 bases. Germline loops: CDR1 LNHNV, CDR2 YYDKDF (reference sequence). V lost 0 bases to trimming and J lost 6 bases; unmatched junction nucleotides: 3. The length of the CDR3 is 15 residues. CDR3 nucleotides: TGTGCCACCAGCAGAGAACAGCGGGAGGGGGATACGCAGTATTTT. It codes for CATSREQREGDTQYF. The whole variable domain, filled in from reference TRBV15 and TRBJ2-3, reads DAMVIQNPRYQVTQFGKPVTLSCSQTLNHNVMYWYQQKSSQAPKLLFHYYDKDFNNEADTPDNFQSRRPNTSFCFLDIRSPGLGDTAMYLCATSREQREGDTQYFGPGTRLTVL.

The chain carries TRBV12-3 or TRBV12-4 and TRBJ2-1, with 8 bases matching TRBD2. The CDR3 length is 15 residues. J was trimmed by 8 bases and V by 1 base; bases with no gene match: 7. The CDR3, as DNA: TGTGCCAGCAGTTTAGTAGCGGGAACTGCGGATGAGCAGTTCTTC. Encoded protein: CASSLVAGTADEQFF.

The chain uses TRBV7-9 and TRBJ1-6; D call uncertain. V was cut by 0 bases and J by 10 bases, with 13 bases left in between. CDR3 length: 15 residues. CDR1 and CDR2 (germline): SEHNR, FQNEAQ (reference sequence). The CDR3 DNA reads as TGTGCCAGCAGCTTAGCGGCCAGTGACGACTCACCCCTCCACTTT. It is translated as CASSLAASDDSPLHF.

The V gene is TRBV29-1, the J gene TRBJ1-1; D uncertain. The germline CDR1 and CDR2 sequences are SQVTM and ANQGSEA. The CDR3 contains 10 residues. Between the trimmed V and J ends, which lost 6 bases and 12 bases, there was a span of 14 bases. For the CDR3, the DNA is TGCAGCGTGAGCAGTGAAGCATCTTTCTTT. Its protein is CSVSSEASFF.

The rearrangement joins TRBV9 to TRBJ2-7; 8 bases align to TRBD1. Germline values: CDR1 SGDLS, CDR2 YYNGEE. The CDR3 length is 14 residues. J gave up 6 bases and V 4 bases, and 9 bases lay outside the gene matches. CDR3 amino acids: CASSSLDRAGEQYF. The DNA of the CDR3 is TGTGCCAGCAGCTCCCTGGACAGGGCTGGCGAGCAGTACTTC.

The gene calls are TRBV7-9 and TRBJ2-7; D unresolved. Germline CDR1 is SEHNR and CDR2 is FQNEAQ (reference sequence). The CDR3 is 14 residues long. Between the trimmed V and J ends, which lost 0 bases and 3 bases, there was a span of 9 bases. The CDR3 DNA is TGTGCCAGCAGCTTAGCTCAGCGAGTCTACGAGCAGTACTTC. Encoded protein: CASSLAQRVYEQYF.

The V gene is TRBV20-1, the J gene TRBJ2-1, with 7 bases that match TRBD2. Germline V gives CDR1 DFQATT, CDR2 SNEGSKA (reference sequence). V was pared by 2 bases and J by 3 bases, with 4 bases of the junction left unmatched. This CDR3 region has 14 residues. The CDR3 DNA is TGCAGTGCTAGAAGGTCTAGCGGCTACAATGAGCAGTTCTTC. This sequence encodes CSARRSSGYNEQFF.

V and J are TRBV20-1 and TRBJ1-2; D gene ambiguous. Per germline, CDR1 DFQATT and CDR2 SNEGSKA (reference sequence). CDR3 length: 11 amino acids. Trimming shortened V by 5 bases and J by 8 bases, and 12 bases separated the two germline ends. The CDR3 sequence is CSASGPGGYTF. CDR3 coding DNA: TGCAGTGCTTCGGGCCCTGGGGGCTACACCTTC.

The J gene is TRBJ2-1, the V gene TRBV30; 8 positions match TRBD2. This CDR3 region has 15 residues. V lost 0 bases, J lost 6 bases, and 7 bases stayed unmatched. Germline V CDR1 and CDR2: GTSNPN, SVGIG (reference sequence). CDR3 nucleotide sequence: TGTGCCTGGAGTGTGGAACTAGCGGCTTTCAATGAGCAGTTCTTC. Amino acids: CAWSVELAAFNEQFF.